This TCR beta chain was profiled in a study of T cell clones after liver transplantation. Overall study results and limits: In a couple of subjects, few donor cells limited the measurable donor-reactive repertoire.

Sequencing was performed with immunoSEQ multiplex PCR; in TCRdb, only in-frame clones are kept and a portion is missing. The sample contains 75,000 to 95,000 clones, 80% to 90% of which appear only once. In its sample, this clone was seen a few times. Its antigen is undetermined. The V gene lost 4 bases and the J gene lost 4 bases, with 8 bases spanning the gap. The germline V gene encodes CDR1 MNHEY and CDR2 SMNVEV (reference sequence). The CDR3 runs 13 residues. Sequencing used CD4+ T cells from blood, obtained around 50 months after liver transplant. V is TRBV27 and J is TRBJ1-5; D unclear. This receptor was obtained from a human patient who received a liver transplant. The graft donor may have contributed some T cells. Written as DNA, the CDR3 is TGTGCCAGCAGTTCATCCTGGAATCAGCCCCAGCATTTT. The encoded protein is CASSSSWNQPQHF.